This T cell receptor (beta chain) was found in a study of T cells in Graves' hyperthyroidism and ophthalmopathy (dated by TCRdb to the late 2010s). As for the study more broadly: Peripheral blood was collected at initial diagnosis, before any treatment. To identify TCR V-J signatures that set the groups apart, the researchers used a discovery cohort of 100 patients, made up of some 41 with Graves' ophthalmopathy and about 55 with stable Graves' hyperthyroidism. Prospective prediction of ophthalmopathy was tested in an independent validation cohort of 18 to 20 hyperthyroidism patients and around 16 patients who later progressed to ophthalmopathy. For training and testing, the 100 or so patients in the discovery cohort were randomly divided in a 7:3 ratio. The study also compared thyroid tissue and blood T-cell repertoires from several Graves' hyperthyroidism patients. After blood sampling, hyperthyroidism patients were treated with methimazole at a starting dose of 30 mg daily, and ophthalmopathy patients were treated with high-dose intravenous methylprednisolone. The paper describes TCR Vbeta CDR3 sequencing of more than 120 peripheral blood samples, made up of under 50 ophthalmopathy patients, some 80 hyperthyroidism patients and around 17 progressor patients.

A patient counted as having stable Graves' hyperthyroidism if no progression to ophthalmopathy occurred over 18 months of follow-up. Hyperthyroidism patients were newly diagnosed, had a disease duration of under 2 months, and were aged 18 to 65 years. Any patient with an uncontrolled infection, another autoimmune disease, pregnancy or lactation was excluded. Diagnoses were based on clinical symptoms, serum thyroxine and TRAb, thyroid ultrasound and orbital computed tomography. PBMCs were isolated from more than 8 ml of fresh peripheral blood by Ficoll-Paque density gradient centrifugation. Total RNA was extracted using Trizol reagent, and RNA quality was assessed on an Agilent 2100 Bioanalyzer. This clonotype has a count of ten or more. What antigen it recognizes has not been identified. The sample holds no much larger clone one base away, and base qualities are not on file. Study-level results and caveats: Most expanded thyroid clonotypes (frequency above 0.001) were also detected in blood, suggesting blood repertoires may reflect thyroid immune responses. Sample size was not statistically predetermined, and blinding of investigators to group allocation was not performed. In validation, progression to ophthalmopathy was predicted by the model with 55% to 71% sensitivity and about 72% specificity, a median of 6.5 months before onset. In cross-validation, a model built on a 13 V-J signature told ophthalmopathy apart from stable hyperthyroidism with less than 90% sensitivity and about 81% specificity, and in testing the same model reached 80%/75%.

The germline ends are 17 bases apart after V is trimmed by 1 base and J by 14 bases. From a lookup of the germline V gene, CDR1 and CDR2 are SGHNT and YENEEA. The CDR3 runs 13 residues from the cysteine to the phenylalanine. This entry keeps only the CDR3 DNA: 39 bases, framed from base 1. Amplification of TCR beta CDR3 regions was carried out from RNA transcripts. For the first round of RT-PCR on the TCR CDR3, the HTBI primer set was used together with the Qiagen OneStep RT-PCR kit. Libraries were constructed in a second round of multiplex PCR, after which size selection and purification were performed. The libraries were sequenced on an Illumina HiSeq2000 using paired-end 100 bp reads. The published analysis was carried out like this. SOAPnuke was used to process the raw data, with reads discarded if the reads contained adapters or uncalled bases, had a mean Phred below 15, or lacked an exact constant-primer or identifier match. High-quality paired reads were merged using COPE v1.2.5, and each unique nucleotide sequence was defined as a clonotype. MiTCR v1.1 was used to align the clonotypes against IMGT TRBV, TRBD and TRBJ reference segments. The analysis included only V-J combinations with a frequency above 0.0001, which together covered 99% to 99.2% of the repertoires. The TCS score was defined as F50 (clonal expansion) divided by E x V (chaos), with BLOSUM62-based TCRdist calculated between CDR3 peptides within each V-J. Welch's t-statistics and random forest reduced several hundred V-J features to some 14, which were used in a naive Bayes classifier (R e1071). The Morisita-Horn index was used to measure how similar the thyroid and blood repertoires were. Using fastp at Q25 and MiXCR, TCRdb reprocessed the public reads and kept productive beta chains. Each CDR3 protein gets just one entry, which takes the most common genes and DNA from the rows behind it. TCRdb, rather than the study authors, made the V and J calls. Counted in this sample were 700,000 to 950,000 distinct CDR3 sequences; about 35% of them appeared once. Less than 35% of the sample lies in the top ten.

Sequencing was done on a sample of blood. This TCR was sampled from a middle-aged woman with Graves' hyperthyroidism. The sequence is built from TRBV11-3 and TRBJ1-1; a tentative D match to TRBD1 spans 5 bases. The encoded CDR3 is CASSLGTGDKRFF. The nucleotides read TGTGCCAGCAGCTTAGGGACGGGGGATAAAAGATTCTTT. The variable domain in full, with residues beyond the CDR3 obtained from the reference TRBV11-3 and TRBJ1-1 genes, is EAGVVQSPRYKIIEKKQPVAFWCNPISGHNTLYWYLQNLGQGPELLIRYENEEAVDDSQLPKDRFSAERLKGVDSTLKIQPAELGDSAVYLCASSLGTGDKRFFGQGTRLTVV.